Reported below is one T cell receptor (beta chain). These data originate in a study of blood T cell repertoires in COVID-19. Study context: Material from acute and convalescent COVID-19 was sourced from the United States, Italy and Spain.

Original analysis: Amplification of reference gene primers provided the estimated nucleated cell counts. This table comes from immunoSEQ multiplex PCR, and its TCRdb copy is limited to in-frame clones, with some not included. V, J and clone size were drawn from that table, and D and trimming were deduced from the DNA. The repertoire holds about 190,000 clones, roughly four fifths seen once, with about 6% in the top ten. The V gene's germline CDR1 is SGHDN and CDR2 FVKESK. The CDR3 sequence is 16 residues long. Trimming removed 3 bases from V and 5 bases from J; junction bases left unmatched: 12. This sequence originates from a woman aged 40 to 50 with acute or convalescent COVID-19. The sample was peripheral blood. The V gene is TRBV14, the J gene TRBJ2-5; 7 bases are a match to TRBD1. The CDR3 spells CASSHAPTGYEETQYF. The CDR3 coding sequence is TGTGCCAGCAGCCATGCTCCGACAGGGTACGAGGAGACCCAGTACTTC.